This is a list of T cell receptor beta chains from one sample in a study of HIV-infected patients and healthy controls. TCRdb reprocessed the 5' RACE reads with MiXCR, giving one entry per CDR3 protein. Counted here are 60,000 to 75,000 distinct CDR3 sequences, 16% occurring once; the ten biggest clones make up under 6.5%. What was sequenced was CD4+ T cells from blood. These receptors were obtained from a human donor in good health. CDR3s leave out the opening cysteine and the closing phenylalanine or tryptophan. Expanded clones get a size class; other rows say once, few or many, or leave the size out.

V,size,CDR3
TRBV9,few,ASSSYRGQGITGELF
TRBV7-2,NA,ASSRGGNYGYT
TRBV13,few,AYSVRGNTEAF
TRBV7-9,NA,ASSLRSARNTYNEQF
TRBV13,NA,ASSLREAETQY
TRBV19,few,ASSIRGGETQY
TRBV29-1,few,SVGQGGNQPQH
TRBV19,NA,ATASAGTGKLGYT
TRBV20-1,few,SAASSGRLIQETQY
TRBV12-3/TRBV12-4,many,ASSLAFGSSGEAF
TRBV5-1,many,ASSPGSWEAF
TRBV6-2/TRBV6-3,NA,ASSQTTPKPLH
TRBV19,NA,ASSSQTRGEQF
TRBV20-1,few,SASGQGYYEQY
TRBV15,NA,ATSIIRGNTEAF
TRBV7-8,NA,ASKGLAVNEQF
TRBV18,NA,ASSPISGEQY
TRBV7-2,NA,ASSLGSLAIEQY
TRBV20-1,NA,SARDPGLAGFNTGELF
TRBV3-1,NA,ASSQDGGGTSTDTQY
TRBV3-1,many,ASSLTVSYGYT
TRBV12-3/TRBV12-4,many,ASSPQPNSPLH
TRBV11-3,NA,ASSFRAGGTTDTQY
TRBV4-3,NA,ASSQVSGASSYNEQF
TRBV5-1,NA,ASSFITGAGGELF
TRBV29-1,NA,SVFMDAANYGYT
TRBV7-2,NA,ASSLTGARNEQF
TRBV6-2/TRBV6-3,NA,ASSHGLAGTMNTQY
TRBV20-1,few,SAPTEIGEAF
TRBV6-5,medium-sized,ASSYSPSSGANVLT
TRBV29-1,few,SVPSGTQANYGYT
TRBV20-1,many,SATRGRSYEQY
TRBV7-3,NA,ASSLTGGAGSNTQY
TRBV20-1,NA,SASIGQGEGYT
TRBV19,NA,ASSIGGRQPQH
TRBV20-1,few,SATHSGFPYEQY
TRBV15,many,ATSRVGGSNYGYT
TRBV7-2,NA,ASSSFSPRSDTQY
TRBV28,few,ASSLGENTEAF
TRBV6-2/TRBV6-3,few,ASSYLELAADTQY
TRBV6-2/TRBV6-3,NA,ASSQAFRPNTQY
TRBV12-3/TRBV12-4,NA,ASSFRTGGVSYNSPLH
TRBV10-3,many,AIRPRDDKTDTQY
TRBV29-1,NA,SVSRGRAGELF
TRBV11-2,NA,ASSSDVKADGYT
TRBV12-3/TRBV12-4,NA,ASSLASGGARRNEQF
TRBV7-8,few,ASSLDLARLNEQF
TRBV5-1,few,ASSLAVDSAYEQY
TRBV4-3,few,ASSQDLRLETQY
TRBV7-3,few,ASSSGAGPSTDTQY
TRBV14,few,ASSQDVGRVNTEAF
TRBV20-1,few,SAGNRDSPLH
TRBV20-1,many,SARQPSGRADTQY
TRBV6-6,many,ASSYLPSGSSYEQY
TRBV18,NA,ASSQGQLDMNTEAF
TRBV19,few,ASSPTGTNQPQH
TRBV5-8,many,ASSLAWGPRISSYNEQF
TRBV14,NA,ASSQDALWREASTGELF
TRBV7-9,many,ASSLGAGTGDEQY
TRBV10-3,NA,AISQTGGNGEAF